The clone carrying this TCR beta chain was recorded many times. Time point: persistent/refractory GD, antithyroid drugs over 5 years with positive TRAb. The authors made the TCR library using RNA they extracted from PBMCs. This record comes from a study of regulatory T cells in long-lasting Graves disease. TCR beta libraries were built with iRepertoire HTBI primers and Arm-PCR of CDR3 regions. One entry per CDR3 protein results from TCRdb running MiXCR on the multiplex PCR reads. The top ten clones hold approximately 30% of a sample with some 330,000 distinct CDR3 sequences, roughly 20% of them seen once. V was shortened by 2 bases and J by 4 bases, with 20 bases between the two germline ends. This CDR3 is built from 17 residues. CDR1 and CDR2 from the germline V gene are MNHEY and SVGAGI.

The rearrangement uses TRBV6-5 and TRBJ1-2; TRBD1 might be the D (6 bases). Specimen: peripheral blood mononuclear cells (PBMCs), collected when the disease was refractory, from a patient treated with antithyroid drugs. The sequence derives from a middle-aged woman with Graves disease. Here the CDR3 reads CASSYTAQGTHSYGYTF. The CDR3 nucleotides are TGTGCCAGCAGTTACACCGCCCAGGGGACTCACAGCTATGGCTACACCTTC.